Shown below are 10 T cell receptor beta chains from a single sample sequenced in a study of CD8+ T cells in alopecia areata. Extracted from the samples, RNA was reverse transcribed into cDNA to serve as the sequencing template. TCRdb's copy holds only in-frame clones and misses some; the assay was immunoSEQ multiplex PCR. The table records about 190,000 clones, around three fifths of them present only once. Treatment reported: oral pan-JAK inhibitor, 5-10 mg twice daily. Specimen: CD4+ T cells sorted from blood, collected at week 24, from a patient treated with tofacitinib. The origin of the receptors is a human donor with alopecia areata.

This clone was seen more than once but under ten times. Other DNA sequences from this sample encode an identical CDR3 as well. The chain is built from TRBV29-1 and TRBJ2-5; TRBD1 might be the D (5 bases). From germline, CDR1 is SQVTM and CDR2 ANQGSEA. Between the trimmed V and J ends, which lost 6 bases and 4 bases, there was a span of 9 bases. CDR3 length: 11 residues. Written as DNA, the CDR3 is TGCAGCGTGGCCCAGGGAGAGACCCAGTACTTC. Translated, it gives CSVAQGETQYF.

In this sample, this clone turned up a few times. This sequence joins TRBV5-6 and TRBJ2-7; 10 nucleotides align to TRBD1. J gave up 4 bases and V 3 bases, and 7 bases lay outside the gene matches. This CDR3 is built from 15 residues. Germline V CDR1 and CDR2: SGHDT, YYEEEE. The CDR3 is CASSSRQGAGYEQYF. The CDR3 region has the DNA TGTGCCAGCAGCTCTCGACAGGGGGCCGGGTACGAGCAGTACTTC.

The sample holds a few counts of this clone. This chain uses TRBV29-1 with TRBJ1-2, with a weak D call TRBD1 (6 bases). V dropped 5 bases and J dropped 7 bases, with 11 bases sitting between them. The CDR3 has 11 residues. The germline V gene encodes CDR1 SQVTM and CDR2 ANQGSEA. For the CDR3, the DNA is TGCAGCGTTACCACAGGGAGTGGCTACACCTTC. Amino acid sequence: CSVTTGSGYTF.

V gene TRBV7-2 combines with J gene TRBJ2-7, with 8 nucleotides matching TRBD2. Germline CDR1 SGHTA, CDR2 FQGNSA. The V gene end was trimmed by 1 base and the J gene end by 5 bases; junction bases not matched to a gene: 7. CDR3 length: 15 amino acids. CDR3 nucleotide sequence: TGTGCCAGCAGCTTAGTATCCACGGGAGGGAACGAGCAGTACTTC. It yields the protein CASSLVSTGGNEQYF.

The chain couples TRBV5-1 to TRBJ2-5, with D tentatively TRBD1 or TRBD2 (5 bases each). The CDR3 has 14 amino acids. In germline, CDR1 is SGHRS, CDR2 YFSETQ. The V end lost 1 base, the J end lost 4 bases, and 11 bases lay between the germline ends. CDR3 in DNA: TGCGCCAGCAGCTTGAAAGGGACGCTAGAGACCCAGTACTTC. This encodes CASSLKGTLETQYF.

The V call is TRBV6-1, the J call TRBJ1-1; D uncertain. The CDR3 has 15 amino acids. The V and J ends lost 0 bases and 1 base respectively, with 9 bases between them. Germline assignment: CDR1 MNHNS and CDR2 SASEGT. Here the CDR3 DNA reads TGTGCCAGCAGTGAAGCCCATATACAGAACACTGAAGCTTTCTTT. Translating it yields CASSEAHIQNTEAFF.

This clone has just a few counts. The V and J genes are TRBV2 and TRBJ2-1; D is unresolved. Germline V CDR1 and CDR2: SNHLY, FYNNEI. CDR3 length: 14 amino acids. The germline V and J ends were trimmed by 2 bases and 5 bases, with 10 bases remaining between them. This CDR3 is CASSERAAHNEQFF. The CDR3 DNA sequence: TGTGCCAGCAGTGAAAGGGCAGCCCACAATGAGCAGTTCTTC. The entire variable domain, with the rest obtained from reference TRBV2 and TRBJ2-1, is as follows: EPEVTQTPSHQVTQMGQEVILRCVPISNHLYFYWYRQILGQKVEFLVSFYNNEISEKSEIFDDQFSVERPDGSNFTLKIRSTKLEDSAMYFCASSERAAHNEQFFGPGTRLTVL.

This rearrangement joins TRBV29-1 to TRBJ1-1; D is possibly TRBD1 (6 bases). Germline CDR1 SQVTM, CDR2 ANQGSEA. This CDR3 spans 14 amino acids. V was pared by 3 bases and J by 6 bases, with 17 bases between. CDR3: CSVEAGGRNAEAFF. Here the CDR3 DNA reads TGCAGCGTTGAGGCCGGGGGCCGTAACGCTGAAGCTTTCTTT.

The rearrangement links TRBV5-1 to TRBJ2-1; D gene uncertain. Between the trimmed V and J ends, which lost 4 bases and 7 bases, there was a span of 12 bases. The CDR3 has 13 amino acids. The germline V gene encodes CDR1 SGHRS and CDR2 YFSETQ. Here the CDR3 reads CASSGEGWNEQFF. CDR3 nucleotide sequence: TGCGCCAGCAGCGGTGAAGGATGGAATGAGCAGTTCTTC.

The chain combines TRBV27 with TRBJ2-2, with a tentative D call TRBD2 (7 bases). V gave up 8 bases and J gave up 4 bases, with 20 bases separating them. CDR1 is MNHEY, CDR2 SMNVEV, per germline (reference sequence). The CDR3 is 16 amino acids. In DNA form, the CDR3 reads TGTGCCAGCTCCTACCTCGGCGGGGGCCTCACCGGGGAGCTGTTTTTT. Its translation: CASSYLGGGLTGELFF.